This passage covers 29 T cell receptor beta chains from one sample sequenced in a study of CD8+CD57+ T cells in acquired aplastic anemia. In patients chosen for sequencing, flow cytometry had shown CD8+CD57+ cell expansion. Investigators profiled TCR beta VDJ and CDR3 from genomic DNA template. Each CDR3 protein gets one entry after TCRdb re-called the reads with MiXCR. The sample shows roughly 280,000 distinct CDR3 sequences, about 50% of them seen only once. Sequencing was carried out using sorted CD4+, CD8+, or CD8+CD57+ T cells (not recorded which) from PBMCs. The receptors derive from a human donor with aplastic anemia.

A note on this clonotype: At one of its ends the junction is not consistent with the germline gene, which may arise from a read error. CDR3 DNA sequence: TGTGTCAGCAGCGTAGAAGGCCTCTATGGCTACACCTTC. Translated, it gives CVSSVEGLYGYTF. This chain joins TRBV9 and TRBJ1-2; no definite D call. This CDR3 contains 13 residues. From germline, CDR1 is SGDLS and CDR2 YYNGEE.

V is TRBV10-1 and J is TRBJ1-1; 9 nucleotides line up with TRBD1. This CDR3 has 15 amino acids. Looked up from germline, CDR1 is WNHNN and CDR2 is SYGVQD (reference sequence). Unmatched junction bases numbered 8, after V lost 6 bases and J lost 3 bases. The CDR3 sequence is CASRETGGVDTEAFF. The DNA for the CDR3 is TGCGCCAGCAGAGAAACAGGGGGCGTGGACACTGAAGCTTTCTTT.

V usage is TRBV10-3 and J usage is TRBJ2-3; 11 bases fit TRBD2. The CDR3 contains 14 residues. CDR1 and CDR2 from the germline V gene are ENHRY and SYGVKD. The J segment lost 1 base and the V segment lost 10 bases, leaving 4 bases of the junction unmatched. CDR3 sequence (DNA): TGTGCCACCACACTAGCGGGGGGCACAGATACGCAGTATTTT. Amino acid sequence: CATTLAGGTDTQYF.

V gene TRBV19 combines with J gene TRBJ2-5, with D unresolved. This CDR3 spans 13 amino acids. Germline assignment: CDR1 LNHDA and CDR2 SQIVND (reference sequence). Trimming took 3 bases from V and 5 from J, leaving 10 bases between them. CDR3 residues: CASSMWLGETQYF. The CDR3, as DNA: TGTGCCAGTAGTATGTGGCTAGGGGAGACCCAGTACTTC. The full variable domain, rest sourced from reference TRBV19 and TRBJ2-5, is DGGITQSPKYLFRKEGQNVTLSCEQNLNHDAMYWYRQDPGQGLRLIYYSQIVNDFQKGDIAEGYSVSREKKESFPLTVTSAQKNPTAFYLCASSMWLGETQYFGPGTRLLVL.

A remark on this clonotype: An end of the junction differs from the germline gene, which may be a read error. The chain is built from TRBV2 and TRBJ2-1; 7 bases are shared with TRBD1. The CDR3 is 14 residues long. Per germline, CDR1 SNHLY and CDR2 FYNNEI. The CDR3 reads CASNRQGSYNEQSF. The DNA for the CDR3 is TGTGCCAGCAACCGACAGGGTTCGTACAATGAGCAGTCCTTC.

This clonotype was seen repeatedly, ten times or more. The chain has TRBV5-8 and TRBJ2-7; weak D call: TRBD2 (7 bases). Germline V gene sequence: CDR1 SGHTS, CDR2 YDEGEE. This CDR3 contains 16 residues. Trimming took off 3 bases at V and 2 bases at J, with 18 bases between the two ends. DNA for the CDR3: TGTGCCAGCAGCTCTGCTCGGGCGGGGGCTACCTACGAGCAGTACTTC. It codes for CASSSARAGATYEQYF.

This chain uses TRBV19 with TRBJ2-7; D is perhaps TRBD1 (6 bases). V lost 6 bases and J lost 2, with 20 bases in between. This CDR3 has 16 amino acids. The germline V gene has CDR1 LNHDA and CDR2 SQIVND (reference sequence). DNA of the CDR3: TGTGCCAGTAGGAACTACCACAGGGACCGTCCCTACGAGCAGTACTTC. Encoded protein: CASRNYHRDRPYEQYF.

The chain recombines TRBV19 with TRBJ2-1, with 7 bases lining up with TRBD2. CDR3 length equals 13 residues. CDR1 LNHDA and CDR2 SQIVND come from the germline V gene (reference sequence). V shed 6 bases, J shed 6 bases, and the junction held 5 bases outside the gene matches. The CDR3 loop is CASRESGGNEQFF. The CDR3 nucleotides read TGTGCCAGTAGGGAATCGGGGGGCAATGAGCAGTTCTTC.

A remark on this clonotype: The junction departs from the called germline gene at one end, perhaps through a read error. The chain carries TRBV7-9 and TRBJ1-2; maybe TRBD1 (6 bases). From germline, CDR1 is SEHNR and CDR2 FQNEAQ (reference sequence). The CDR3 length is 15 residues. The CDR3 protein is CASTLMAGVSYGYTF. CDR3 DNA: TGTGCCAGCACCTTAATGGCAGGGGTGAGCTATGGCTACACCTTC.

In its sample, this clonotype was seen a few times. The gene calls are TRBV27 and TRBJ1-5; unclear D gene. The V gene's germline CDR1 is MNHEY and CDR2 SMNVEV (reference sequence). V lost 0 bases and J lost 0, with 6 bases in between. CDR3 length: 15 amino acids. The CDR3 sequence is CASSLSENSNQPQHF. DNA for the CDR3: TGTGCCAGCAGTTTATCTGAAAATAGCAATCAGCCCCAGCATTTT.

The chain couples TRBV7-6 to TRBJ2-7; 12 bases line up with TRBD1. After removal of 5 bases from V and 6 bases from J, the junction contained 8 bases not matched to a gene. Germline V gives CDR1 SGHVS, CDR2 FNYEAQ. The CDR3 is 15 amino acids. The CDR3 nucleotides read TGTGCCAGCAGCACCTGGGACAGGGGGCGAGGCGAGCAGTACTTC. The encoded protein is CASSTWDRGRGEQYF. The full variable domain, in which reference TRBV7-6 and TRBJ2-7 provide the parts outside the CDR3, is GAGVSQSPRYKVTKRGQDVALRCDPISGHVSLYWYRQALGQGPEFLTYFNYEAQQDKSGLPNDRFSAERPEGSISTLTIQRTEQRDSAMYRCASSTWDRGRGEQYFGPGTRLTVT.

The V call is TRBV20-1, the J call TRBJ2-5; D remains unclear. This CDR3 has 13 amino acids. Germline V gene lookup returns CDR1 DFQATT and CDR2 SNEGSKA (reference sequence). V was trimmed by 5 bases and J by 5 bases, leaving 15 bases between them. CDR3: CSAYPVGFETQYF. CDR3 nucleotide sequence: TGCAGTGCTTACCCGGTGGGCTTTGAGACCCAGTACTTC.

CDR3 sequence (DNA): TGTGCCAGCAGCGCCCAGCCCCGGGATGAGCAGTTCTTC. Translation gives CASSAQPRDEQFF. The rearrangement links TRBV5-5 to TRBJ2-1; D is unresolved. The CDR3 length is 13 residues. Deletions cut 4 bases from V and 8 bases from J, with 13 bases between. Per the germline V gene, CDR1 is SGHKS and CDR2 is YYEKEE (reference sequence).

This clonotype showed up just once. The chain has TRBV24-1 and TRBJ2-1; TRBD2 agrees at 14 bases. The germline gives CDR1 KGHDR, CDR2 SFDVKD. Losses at the gene ends were 0 bases for V and 5 bases for J; bases not matched to a gene: 11. The CDR3 runs to 20 residues. Here the CDR3 reads CATSDLRAGTSGSLDNEQFF. CDR3 bases: TGTGCCACCAGTGATTTGAGGGCTGGGACTAGCGGGAGTCTGGACAATGAGCAGTTCTTC.

A remark on this clonotype: Just one base apart from a much larger clone, this may be a read error. The chain is built from TRBV5-1 and TRBJ1-3, with D possibly matching TRBD1 (5 bases). CDR3 length: 18 residues. Trimming removed 4 bases at V and 0 bases at J, with 20 bases between. The V gene's germline CDR1 is SGHRS and CDR2 YFSETQ. CDR3 nucleotide sequence: TGCGCCAGCAGCCCCGGGACGGGGTTACGTTCCTCTGGAAACACCATATATTTT. Translated: CASSPGTGLRSSGNTIYF.

Only a few counts were recorded for this clonotype. The chain carries TRBV7-6 and TRBJ2-2, with TRBD2 matching 9 bases. V shed 5 bases and J 2 bases; nucleotides not matched to a gene: 6. CDR1 is SGHVS, CDR2 FNYEAQ, per germline. The CDR3 consists of 16 residues. The CDR3 here is CASSTHSGRNTGELFF. Here the CDR3 DNA reads TGTGCCAGCAGCACCCATAGCGGGAGAAACACCGGGGAGCTGTTTTTT.

This clonotype was observed a handful of times. This sequence may be a read error, since a much larger clone differs from it by one base. This rearrangement joins TRBV20-1 to TRBJ2-1; 7 nucleotides line up with TRBD2. Germline CDR1 and CDR2: DFQATT and SNEGSKA (reference sequence). Losses at the gene ends were 0 bases for V and 8 bases for J; bases not matched to a gene: 10. CDR3 length: 15 residues. The CDR3 DNA follows: TGCAGTGCTAGAGATCCCGGCGGGAGTACGGATGAGCAGTTCTTC. Amino acids: CSARDPGGSTDEQFF.

The chain recombines TRBV10-2 with TRBJ1-5, with 9 bases that match TRBD1. The CDR3 sequence is 15 residues long. Germline loops: CDR1 WSHSY, CDR2 SAAADI. V was clipped by 5 bases and J by 3 bases; unmatched bases: 5. CDR3 residues: CASSLGQGTNQPQHF. In nucleotides, the CDR3 is TGCGCCAGCAGTCTGGGACAGGGCACCAATCAGCCCCAGCATTTT.

This rearrangement joins TRBV7-9 to TRBJ1-2; TRBD1 matches 7 bases. Germline-derived CDR1 and CDR2 are SEHNR and FQNEAQ (reference sequence). V dropped 5 bases and J dropped 7; count of bases not matched to a gene: 7. This CDR3 is 13 amino acids long. The CDR3 nucleotides are TGTGCCAGCAGCCCGACAGGGTTGGTTGGCTACACCTTC. This encodes CASSPTGLVGYTF.

The table lists this clonotype with many counts. This rearrangement joins TRBV6-1 to TRBJ2-1; D ambiguous. The germline V gene has CDR1 MNHNS and CDR2 SASEGT. CDR3 length: 15 amino acids. The V end was cut by 4 bases, the J end by 0 bases, with 10 bases between. CDR3 in amino acids: CASSGSATSYNEQFF. CDR3 DNA: TGTGCCAGCAGTGGATCAGCGACCTCCTACAATGAGCAGTTCTTC.

This sequence joins TRBV5-1 and TRBJ2-5, with D possibly TRBD2 on 5 matching bases. This CDR3 comprises 13 residues. Germline V CDR1 and CDR2: SGHRS, YFSETQ. Trimming removed 6 bases from V and 1 base from J, with 10 bases in between. The CDR3 DNA sequence: TGCGCCAGCATGGTGGCGGGCCAAGAGACCCAGTACTTC. This encodes CASMVAGQETQYF. The variable domain in full, completed from reference TRBV5-1 and TRBJ2-5, reads KAGVTQTPRYLIKTRGQQVTLSCSPISGHRSVSWYQQTPGQGLQFLFEYFSETQRNKGNFPGRFSGRQFSNSRSEMNVSTLELGDSALYLCASMVAGQETQYFGPGTRLLVL.

CDR3 DNA: TGCGCCAGCAGTGAGGTTGGGGCCAACGTCCTGACTTTC. Translated, it gives CASSEVGANVLTF. This chain connects TRBV10-1 to TRBJ2-6; no firm D call. Germline V gene sequence: CDR1 WNHNN, CDR2 SYGVQD (reference sequence). Trimming pared 2 bases from V and 3 bases from J, leaving 2 bases between. The CDR3 runs 13 residues.

The chain combines TRBV20-1 with TRBJ2-7; TRBD2 matches 13 bases. Germline CDR1 and CDR2: DFQATT and SNEGSKA (reference sequence). The CDR3 totals 14 residues. With 6 bases clipped from V and 3 bases from J, the junction kept 5 bases outside the gene matches. The CDR3 sequence is CSAPGLAGNYEQYF. The DNA of the CDR3 is TGCAGTGCGCCGGGACTAGCGGGGAACTACGAGCAGTACTTC.

This clonotype has at least ten counts. The chain uses TRBV4-1 and TRBJ2-1, with TRBD2 matching 8 bases. V lost 0 bases and J lost 5; bases outside the gene matches: 6. The germline CDR1 and CDR2 sequences are MGHRA and YSYEKL. This CDR3 has 16 residues. CDR3 sequence (DNA): TGCGCCAGCAGCCAAGATCCAGCGGGAGACGACAATGAGCAGTTCTTC. Translation: CASSQDPAGDDNEQFF.

The chain uses TRBV24-1 and TRBJ2-1; a weak D match, TRBD2 (6 bases). There are 15 residues in the CDR3. Germline assignment: CDR1 KGHDR and CDR2 SFDVKD. Trimming took off 4 bases at V and 9 bases at J, with 18 bases between the two ends. CDR3 sequence: CATSERDREWSEQFF. The CDR3 DNA is TGTGCCACCAGTGAGCGGGACCGAGAGTGGAGTGAGCAGTTCTTC.

This clonotype was counted only a few times. This chain links TRBV29-1 with TRBJ1-3; TRBD1 matches at 8 bases. From germline, CDR1 is SQVTM and CDR2 ANQGSEA. This CDR3 contains 15 residues. Losses at the gene ends were 5 bases for V and 0 bases for J; bases not matched to a gene: 6. The CDR3 loop is CSVSPGQDSGNTIYF. CDR3 bases: TGCAGCGTTAGTCCGGGACAGGACTCTGGAAACACCATATATTTT.

The chain recombines TRBV20-1 with TRBJ2-7, with 10 bases identical to TRBD1. The V segment lost 5 bases and the J segment 3 bases; nucleotides outside the gene matches: 1. This CDR3 has 12 amino acids. From germline, CDR1 is DFQATT and CDR2 SNEGSKA (reference sequence). The CDR3 loop reads CSAGTGDYEQYF. The CDR3 DNA is TGCAGTGCTGGGACAGGGGACTACGAGCAGTACTTC.

The chain is built from TRBV9 and TRBJ1-6; D is undetermined. The CDR3 is made up of 14 amino acids. V was trimmed by 1 base and J by 6 bases, leaving 8 bases between them. Germline CDR1 SGDLS, CDR2 YYNGEE. The CDR3 DNA is TGTGCCAGCAGCGTATACAGCGCTAATTCACCCCTCCACTTT. This encodes CASSVYSANSPLHF.

This clonotype was recorded many times. The rearrangement uses TRBV5-1 and TRBJ1-2; D is possibly TRBD1 (6 bases). The germline CDR1 and CDR2 sequences are SGHRS and YFSETQ. The CDR3 covers 20 residues. Trimming removed 4 bases from V and 4 bases from J, with 32 bases in between. The CDR3 DNA is TGCGCCAGCAGCCTTACATTGGGTAGCACAGGGCAGCTTTTAGGCTATGGCTACACCTTC. Translating gives CASSLTLGSTGQLLGYGYTF. Full variable domain (outside the CDR3, taken from reference TRBV5-1 and TRBJ1-2): KAGVTQTPRYLIKTRGQQVTLSCSPISGHRSVSWYQQTPGQGLQFLFEYFSETQRNKGNFPGRFSGRQFSNSRSEMNVSTLELGDSALYLCASSLTLGSTGQLLGYGYTFGSGTRLTVV.